The 23 T cell receptor beta chains below all came from one sample that was sequenced in a study of neurological immune-mediated disorders. TCRdb fed the 5' RACE reads into MiXCR, producing one record per CDR3 protein. Of tens of thousands of distinct CDR3 sequences in the sample, around 9.6% were seen once. Noted time point: longitudinal time-point 1 (baseline). The specimen was PBMCs. The receptors come from a man aged 25 to 40 in good health.

This clonotype was seen a handful of times. J is TRBJ1-1 and V is TRBV7-9; D gene ambiguous. Trimming removed 3 bases at V and 4 bases at J, with 9 bases between. The CDR3 has 13 amino acids. CDR1 is SEHNR, CDR2 FQNEAQ, per germline (reference sequence). CDR3 sequence (DNA): TGTGCCAGCAGCTTGGAAGAAAGCACTGAAGCTTTCTTT. This translates into CASSLEESTEAFF.

This chain connects TRBV6-4 to TRBJ2-1, with TRBD2 matching over 9 bases. CDR3 size: 15 residues. Germline trimming cut 0 bases from V and 8 bases from J; bases unmatched to any gene: 5. CDR1 and CDR2 (germline): MRHNA, SNTAGT. CDR3 nucleotides: TGTGCCAGCAGTGACTCGGCGGGAGGGCCCGATGAGCAGTTCTTC. As protein: CASSDSAGGPDEQFF.

This clonotype appeared many times. In DNA, the CDR3 is TGTGCCAGCAGCGTAGACTGGGGTTCGGGCAGTGAAGCTTTCTTT. Translated, it gives CASSVDWGSGSEAFF. This chain uses TRBV9 with TRBJ1-1; no reliable D call. Trimming took off 0 bases at V and 7 bases at J, with 16 bases between the two ends. Per germline, CDR1 SGDLS and CDR2 YYNGEE. CDR3 size: 15 residues.

This clonotype was seen many times. The chain is built from TRBV15 and TRBJ2-1; 10 bases are a match to TRBD2. The V and J ends lost 1 base and 8 bases, in that order; junction bases with no gene match: 14. Germline V gives CDR1 LNHNV, CDR2 YYDKDF (reference sequence). The CDR3 runs to 18 residues. The CDR3 protein is CATSRVVVTSGKGDEQFF. For the CDR3, the DNA is TGTGCCACCAGCAGAGTTGTAGTCACTAGCGGGAAGGGGGATGAGCAGTTCTTC.

At least ten counts were recorded for this clonotype. The chain combines TRBV14 with TRBJ2-5, with D possibly being TRBD1 (5 bases). The ends were cut back, 0 bases at V and 4 bases at J, with 9 bases in the middle. The CDR3 covers 14 residues. Germline V gene sequence: CDR1 SGHDN, CDR2 FVKESK. CDR3 sequence: CASSQDRVRETQYF. Here the CDR3 DNA reads TGTGCCAGCAGCCAAGACAGGGTGAGAGAGACCCAGTACTTC.

This clonotype was recorded many times. This chain connects TRBV9 to TRBJ2-7, with unresolved D. The CDR3 contains 14 residues. V lost 0 bases to trimming and J lost 3 bases, with 10 bases between them. Germline CDR1 reads SGDLS; CDR2 reads YYNGEE. This CDR3 is CASSVEGSFYEQYF. Written as DNA, the CDR3 is TGTGCCAGCAGCGTAGAGGGCAGCTTCTACGAGCAGTACTTC.

This clonotype was observed at least ten times. The CDR3 loop reads CASSFRAQNSNQPQHF. CDR3 DNA sequence: TGTGCCAGCAGTTTCCGGGCCCAGAATAGCAATCAGCCCCAGCATTTT. The chain joins TRBV6-6 to TRBJ1-5; D unclear. Trimming took 4 bases from V and 0 from J, leaving 13 bases between them. Germline V gives CDR1 MNHNY, CDR2 SVGAGI (reference sequence). The CDR3 covers 16 residues.

This clonotype was detected ten times or more. V usage is TRBV9 and J usage is TRBJ1-2; D gene unclear. Germline values: CDR1 SGDLS, CDR2 YYNGEE. Trimming took off 0 bases at V and 5 bases at J, with 8 bases between the two ends. CDR3 length: 13 amino acids. The CDR3 is CASSVAEAYGYTF. The CDR3 DNA reads as TGTGCCAGCAGCGTAGCCGAGGCGTATGGCTACACCTTC. The entire variable domain, with the rest obtained from reference TRBV9 and TRBJ1-2, is as follows: DSGVTQTPKHLITATGQRVTLRCSPRSGDLSVYWYQQSLDQGLQFLIQYYNGEERAKGNILERFSAQQFPDLHSELNLSSLELGDSALYFCASSVAEAYGYTFGSGTRLTVV.

At least ten counts were recorded for this clonotype. The chain combines TRBV7-9 with TRBJ1-2; unclear D gene. The V gene's germline CDR1 is SEHNR and CDR2 FQNEAQ (reference sequence). The CDR3 runs 15 residues. Trimming took off 1 base at V and 0 bases at J, with 9 bases between the two ends. CDR3: CASSLVTPANYGYTF. The CDR3 DNA reads as TGTGCCAGCAGCTTAGTTACACCCGCTAACTATGGCTACACCTTC.

This clonotype has ten or more counts. This chain joins TRBV15 and TRBJ2-7, with 8 bases lining up with TRBD1. CDR1 is LNHNV, CDR2 YYDKDF, per germline (reference sequence). The J segment lost 3 bases and the V segment lost 0 bases, leaving 10 bases of the junction unmatched. The CDR3 has 17 amino acids. The CDR3 loop is CATSRDPGAGGFYEQYF. DNA of the CDR3: TGTGCCACCAGCAGAGATCCTGGGGCAGGGGGCTTCTACGAGCAGTACTTC.

This clonotype was observed many times. CDR3 DNA: TGTGCCAGTCGGACAGCCTCCTACGAGCAGTACTTC. Translation gives CASRTASYEQYF. The gene calls are TRBV28 and TRBJ2-7; D might be TRBD1 (6 bases). CDR1 and CDR2 (germline): MDHEN, SYDVKM. Trimming removed 9 bases from V and 0 bases from J, with 9 bases in between. The CDR3 is 12 amino acids.

This clonotype has a count of ten or more. V is TRBV5-1 and J is TRBJ2-3, with D perhaps assigned TRBD1 or TRBD2 (5 bases each). Trimming removed 2 bases at V and 1 base at J, with 11 bases between. The CDR3 is 15 residues long. CDR1 and CDR2 from the germline V gene are SGHRS and YFSETQ. CDR3 residues: CASSLAGSGTDTQYF. CDR3 sequence (DNA): TGCGCCAGCAGCTTAGCAGGGAGTGGCACAGATACGCAGTATTTT.

This clonotype has ten or more counts. This chain uses TRBV15 with TRBJ2-7; either TRBD1 or TRBD2 may supply D (5 bases each). The length of the CDR3 is 13 residues. V was pared by 5 bases and J by 2 bases, with 10 bases between. The germline CDR1 and CDR2 sequences are LNHNV and YYDKDF (reference sequence). As DNA, the CDR3 is TGTGCCACCAGCGTGCCGGGACCCTACGAGCAGTACTTC. Encoded protein: CATSVPGPYEQYF. Combining the CDR3 with reference TRBV15 and TRBJ2-7 gives the whole variable domain DAMVIQNPRYQVTQFGKPVTLSCSQTLNHNVMYWYQQKSSQAPKLLFHYYDKDFNNEADTPDNFQSRRPNTSFCFLDIRSPGLGDTAMYLCATSVPGPYEQYFGPGTRLTVT.

This clonotype was recorded many times. The V call is TRBV20-1, the J call TRBJ2-1, with D hard to call. V was pared by 1 base and J by 5 bases, with 15 bases between. The germline CDR1 and CDR2 sequences are DFQATT and SNEGSKA (reference sequence). The CDR3 spans 15 residues. The CDR3 DNA reads TGCAGTGCTAGAGTTTCCGAGCGCCCCGACAATGAGCAGTTCTTC. This codes for CSARVSERPDNEQFF.

Ten or more counts support this clonotype. The rearrangement uses TRBV7-2 and TRBJ2-1, with D perhaps TRBD1 (6 bases). CDR3 length: 15 amino acids. Trimming took 4 bases from V and 5 from J, leaving 15 bases between them. In germline, CDR1 is SGHTA, CDR2 FQGNSA. The DNA of the CDR3 is TGTGCCAGCAGCTCCCTGCCCCGGACAGACAATGAGCAGTTCTTC. It encodes CASSSLPRTDNEQFF.

This clonotype was observed at least ten times. V usage is TRBV11-2 and J usage is TRBJ2-7, with D possibly being TRBD2 (5 bases). V lost 6 bases and J lost 0, with 15 bases in between. This CDR3 is built from 15 residues. Germline V CDR1 and CDR2: SGHAT, FQNNGV. Written as DNA, the CDR3 is TGTGCCAGCAGTCAACCCTGGGAGAGCTCCTACGAGCAGTACTTC. It specifies CASSQPWESSYEQYF.

Details on this clonotype: A single base separates this from a much larger clone, so it may be a read error. The chain uses TRBV27 and TRBJ1-2; no reliable D call. CDR3 length equals 14 residues. Per the germline V gene, CDR1 is MNHEY and CDR2 is SMNVEV (reference sequence). V lost 3 bases to trimming and J lost 4 bases, with 12 bases between them. The CDR3 sequence is CASSLQIWSYGYTF. The CDR3 nucleotides are TGTGCCAGCAGTTTGCAGATCTGGAGCTATGGCTACACCTTC.

This clonotype was seen ten or more times. The chain links TRBV7-8 to TRBJ2-1; 7 bases match TRBD1. This CDR3 is built from 17 residues. V lost 0 bases to trimming and J lost 0 bases; unmatched junction nucleotides: 5. Germline V gene lookup returns CDR1 SGHVS and CDR2 FQNEAQ. The CDR3 protein is CASSLAKAGGSYNEQFF. The CDR3 nucleotides are TGTGCCAGCAGCTTAGCGAAGGCAGGGGGCTCCTACAATGAGCAGTTCTTC.

This clonotype occurred many times. V gene TRBV5-1 combines with J gene TRBJ2-7; 9 positions agree with TRBD1. Germline V gene data show CDR1 as SGHRS and CDR2 as YFSETQ. The CDR3 loop spans 13 amino acids. Trimming took 3 bases from V and 6 from J; bases not matched to a gene: 4. As DNA, the CDR3 is TGCGCCAGCAGCTCCCCGACAGGGGGCGAGCAGTACTTC. Its protein is CASSSPTGGEQYF.

J is TRBJ2-5 and V is TRBV20-1; tentatively, D is TRBD1 (6 bases). The germline V gene encodes CDR1 DFQATT and CDR2 SNEGSKA (reference sequence). This CDR3 comprises 14 residues. Trimming cost V 2 bases and J 2 bases, with 12 bases left between them. The CDR3, as DNA: TGCAGTGCTAGATCAGGGGCTGGTCAAGAGACCCAGTACTTC. Protein: CSARSGAGQETQYF.

This clonotype was counted ten times or more. This chain connects TRBV28 to TRBJ2-3; D may be TRBD1 or TRBD2 (5 bases each). The germline V gene encodes CDR1 MDHEN and CDR2 SYDVKM. Trimming removed 2 bases from V and 5 bases from J, with 11 bases in between. The CDR3 is made up of 14 amino acids. The CDR3 here is CASSLPGRVDTQYF. DNA of the CDR3: TGTGCCAGCAGTTTACCAGGGAGAGTAGATACGCAGTATTTT.

In its sample, this clonotype was seen many times. The chain employs TRBV27 and TRBJ2-2; D is possibly TRBD1 (5 bases). The germline V and J ends were trimmed by 3 bases and 4 bases, with 9 bases remaining between them. The CDR3 has 14 residues. Germline V lookup: CDR1 MNHEY, CDR2 SMNVEV (reference sequence). CDR3 sequence: CASSFAGSTGELFF. In DNA, the CDR3 is TGTGCCAGCAGTTTTGCAGGGTCCACCGGGGAGCTGTTTTTT.

This clonotype was picked up many times. This chain links TRBV5-1 with TRBJ1-5, with a tentative D call TRBD1 (6 bases). CDR1 and CDR2 (germline): SGHRS, YFSETQ. The CDR3 is made up of 13 amino acids. Trimming removed 8 bases from V and 5 bases from J, with 14 bases in between. This CDR3 reads CASRTDFDQPQHF. The CDR3 nucleotides read TGCGCCAGTAGGACAGACTTCGATCAGCCCCAGCATTTT.